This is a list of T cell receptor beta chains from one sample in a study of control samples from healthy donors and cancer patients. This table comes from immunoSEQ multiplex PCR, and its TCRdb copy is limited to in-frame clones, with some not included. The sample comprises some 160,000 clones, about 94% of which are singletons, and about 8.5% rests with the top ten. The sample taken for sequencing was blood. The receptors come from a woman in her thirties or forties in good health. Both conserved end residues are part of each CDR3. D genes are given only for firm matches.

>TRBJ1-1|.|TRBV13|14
TGTGCCAGCAGCTTACCCTCAGGGCGGGCTGAAGCTTTCTTT
CASSLPSGRAEAFF
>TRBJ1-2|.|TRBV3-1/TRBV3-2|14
TGTGCCAGCAGCCAGGCGGACGGCAGTTATGGCTACACCTTC
CASSQADGSYGYTF
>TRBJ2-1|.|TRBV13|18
TGTGCCAGCAGCGCGACAACAGGGTTTTCAGCAGAGCACAATGAGCAGTTCTTC
CASSATTGFSAEHNEQFF
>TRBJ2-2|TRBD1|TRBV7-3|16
TGTGCCAGCAGCTTATCTCCGGGACAGGGCACCGGGGAGCTGTTTTTT
CASSLSPGQGTGELFF
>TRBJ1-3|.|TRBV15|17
TGTGCCACCAGCAGAGCTCTCGGACGGAGCTCTGGAAACACCATATATTTT
CATSRALGRSSGNTIYF
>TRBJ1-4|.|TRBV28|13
TGTGCCAGCCGACCCACAACTAATGAAAAACTGTTTTTT
CASRPTTNEKLFF
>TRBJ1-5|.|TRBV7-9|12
TGTGCCAGCAGCCGAAACAATCAGCCCCAGCATTTT
CASSRNNQPQHF
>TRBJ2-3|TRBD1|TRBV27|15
TGTGCCAGCAGTTTAGACAGGGGGGCTCCATATACGCAGTATTTT
CASSLDRGAPYTQYF
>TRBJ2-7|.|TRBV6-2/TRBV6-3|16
TGTGCCAGCAGTTACCCGACGGTGGTGGGGGTATACGAGCAGTACTTC
CASSYPTVVGVYEQYF
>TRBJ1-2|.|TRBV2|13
TGTGCCAGCAGTGATGGTCGGGGTTCTGGCTACACCTTC
CASSDGRGSGYTF